This TCR beta chain is from a study of blood T cells in healthy people across ages (dated by TCRdb to 2014 to 2015). Regarding the research as a whole: Template switching captured roughly one uniquely barcoded TCR beta cDNA molecule per two T cells in model experiments. Using deep sequencing normalized with unique cDNA molecular identifiers, the study measured how TCR beta repertoire diversity changes with age. The donors were split into four age groups: young (average 16 years), middle-aged (nearly 40), aged (approximately 59) and long-lived (over 80). Donors of different ages were randomly distributed across sequencing lanes to avoid experimental bias. For two donors (one aged 18 to 29 and one aged 80 or older), the study analyzed two additional independent replicas of 1 million unique cDNA reads from the same blood draw.

Findings and caveats that apply to the study as a whole: The CMV infection status of donors was not known, potentially confounding age-related changes in expanded clonotypes. Observed TCR beta diversity correlated strongly with the percentage of naive T cells measured by flow cytometry. Observed TCR beta diversity per million T cells fell roughly linearly with age, and a significant reduction was already apparent by age about 38. Estimates of total diversity based on one million sequenced T cells were regarded as lower bounds and as underestimates. Compared with the aged group, more naive CD4+ T cells, fewer expanded clones and increased TCR diversity were shown by the long-lived group, suggesting age selection. Since profiling was done on bulk unsorted PBMCs, naive and antigen-experienced compartments could not be conclusively compared.

The CDR3 numbers 14 residues from cysteine through phenylalanine. Only the CDR3 DNA is retained, 42 bases long and in frame from the first base. The V end loses 1 base and the J end loses 0 bases, and a stretch of 8 bases separates them. CDR1 DFQATT and CDR2 SNEGSKA were looked up in the germline V gene (reference sequence). Receptors were amplified or captured by 5' RACE. Sequenced on an Illumina HiSeq 2500. A second about 7 to 12 cycle PCR used a sample-barcoded 5' primer and a J-beta primer mix. Each TCR beta cDNA molecule received a unique molecular identifier from a template-switch 5' adaptor carrying 12 random nucleotides. At least 2.5 million CDR3-containing paired-end reads were obtained from each sample. The Mint cDNA synthesis kit, primed by a TRBC-specific oligonucleotide, was used to synthesize first-strand cDNA from all RNA. Following uracil-DNA glycosylase treatment, a first 18-cycle PCR with universal primers M1SS and BC2_uni_R was performed on all cDNA. The original pipeline was this. For normalization, 1 million high-quality reads, each with a distinct molecular identifier, were randomly selected from each sample. Reads sharing molecular identifiers were discarded rather than binned into consensus sequences. MiTCR, set to a Q25 quality threshold and the strictest error-elimination algorithm, was used for CDR3 identification, clonotype clustering and error correction. A nonparametric unseen species model using Euler transformation provided a lower-bound estimate of total TCR beta diversity. The raw public reads went through TCRdb reprocessing: fastp at Q25, MiXCR clone calling, in-frame beta chains kept. Every distinct CDR3 protein forms one entry, paired with its most common genes and DNA. TCRdb, rather than the study authors, made the V and J calls. The sample contains approximately 730,000 distinct CDR3 sequences, around half of them found a single time. Of the sample, around 40% is held by the ten largest clones.

Notes on this clonotype: Its recognized antigen is unknown. Per-base quality was not reported, and no clone a single base away is much larger than it.

The roughly 42 donors, aged 6 to 90 years, were systemically healthy Caucasian individuals from Russia. Each donor gave about 9.2 milliliters of peripheral blood, drawn into EDTA-treated Vacutainer tubes. Ficoll-Paque density-gradient centrifugation was used to isolate PBMCs, with at least 6.5 million per sample. Trizol reagent was used to extract total RNA from the PBMCs, yielding at least 5 micrograms per sample. For every donor, an aliquot of PBMCs went through flow cytometry to measure the percentages of naive CD45RAhigh/CD27high T cells. This clonotype was sampled from a man aged 80 or over in good health. Rearrangement joined TRBV20-1 to TRBJ2-3, with no D gene named confidently. The sequencing input was blood. DNA sequence: TGCAGTGCTAGAGTTGACACAAGCACAGATACGCAGTATTTT. This translates into CSARVDTSTDTQYF.